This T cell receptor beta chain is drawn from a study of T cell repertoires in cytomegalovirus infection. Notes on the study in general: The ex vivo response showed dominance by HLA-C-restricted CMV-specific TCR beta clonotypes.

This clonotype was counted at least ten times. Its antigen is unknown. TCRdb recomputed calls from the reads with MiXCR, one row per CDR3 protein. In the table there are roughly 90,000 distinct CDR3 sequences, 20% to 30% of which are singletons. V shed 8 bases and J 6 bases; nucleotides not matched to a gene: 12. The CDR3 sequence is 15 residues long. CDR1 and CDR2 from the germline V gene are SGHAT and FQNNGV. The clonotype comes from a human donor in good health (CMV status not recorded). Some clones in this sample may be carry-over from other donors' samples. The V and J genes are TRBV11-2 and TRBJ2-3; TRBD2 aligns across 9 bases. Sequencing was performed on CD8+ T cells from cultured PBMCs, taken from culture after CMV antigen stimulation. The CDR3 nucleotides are TGTGCCAGCCGAAGACTAGCGGCCCGGGAGGATACGCAGTATTTT. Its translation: CASRRLAAREDTQYF.